This TCR beta chain was identified during a study of blood T cell repertoires in COVID-19. At the level of the study: Sites in the United States, Italy and Spain provided acute and convalescent COVID-19 samples. PBMCs, B-cell-depleted T cells, or T cells were the source of the cDNA or gDNA that made up the material.

How the authors handled the data: The assay estimated nucleated cells by amplifying reference gene primers. Method: immunoSEQ multiplex PCR; TCRdb's copy keeps in-frame clones and lacks some. V, J and clone size were drawn from that table, and D and trimming were deduced from the DNA. This sample has some 55,000 clones, with 90% found just once. The sample consisted of peripheral blood. The receptor's source is a human donor in a cohort sampled during active COVID-19.

This chain's CDR3 is CATSDVGQGYGYTF. Written as DNA, the CDR3 is TGTGCCACCAGTGACGTTGGACAGGGCTATGGCTACACCTTC. The rearrangement uses TRBV24-1 and TRBJ1-2, with 8 bases matching TRBD1. In germline, CDR1 is KGHDR, CDR2 SFDVKD. This CDR3 region has 14 residues. V lost 4 bases and J lost 4; bases outside the gene matches: 4.